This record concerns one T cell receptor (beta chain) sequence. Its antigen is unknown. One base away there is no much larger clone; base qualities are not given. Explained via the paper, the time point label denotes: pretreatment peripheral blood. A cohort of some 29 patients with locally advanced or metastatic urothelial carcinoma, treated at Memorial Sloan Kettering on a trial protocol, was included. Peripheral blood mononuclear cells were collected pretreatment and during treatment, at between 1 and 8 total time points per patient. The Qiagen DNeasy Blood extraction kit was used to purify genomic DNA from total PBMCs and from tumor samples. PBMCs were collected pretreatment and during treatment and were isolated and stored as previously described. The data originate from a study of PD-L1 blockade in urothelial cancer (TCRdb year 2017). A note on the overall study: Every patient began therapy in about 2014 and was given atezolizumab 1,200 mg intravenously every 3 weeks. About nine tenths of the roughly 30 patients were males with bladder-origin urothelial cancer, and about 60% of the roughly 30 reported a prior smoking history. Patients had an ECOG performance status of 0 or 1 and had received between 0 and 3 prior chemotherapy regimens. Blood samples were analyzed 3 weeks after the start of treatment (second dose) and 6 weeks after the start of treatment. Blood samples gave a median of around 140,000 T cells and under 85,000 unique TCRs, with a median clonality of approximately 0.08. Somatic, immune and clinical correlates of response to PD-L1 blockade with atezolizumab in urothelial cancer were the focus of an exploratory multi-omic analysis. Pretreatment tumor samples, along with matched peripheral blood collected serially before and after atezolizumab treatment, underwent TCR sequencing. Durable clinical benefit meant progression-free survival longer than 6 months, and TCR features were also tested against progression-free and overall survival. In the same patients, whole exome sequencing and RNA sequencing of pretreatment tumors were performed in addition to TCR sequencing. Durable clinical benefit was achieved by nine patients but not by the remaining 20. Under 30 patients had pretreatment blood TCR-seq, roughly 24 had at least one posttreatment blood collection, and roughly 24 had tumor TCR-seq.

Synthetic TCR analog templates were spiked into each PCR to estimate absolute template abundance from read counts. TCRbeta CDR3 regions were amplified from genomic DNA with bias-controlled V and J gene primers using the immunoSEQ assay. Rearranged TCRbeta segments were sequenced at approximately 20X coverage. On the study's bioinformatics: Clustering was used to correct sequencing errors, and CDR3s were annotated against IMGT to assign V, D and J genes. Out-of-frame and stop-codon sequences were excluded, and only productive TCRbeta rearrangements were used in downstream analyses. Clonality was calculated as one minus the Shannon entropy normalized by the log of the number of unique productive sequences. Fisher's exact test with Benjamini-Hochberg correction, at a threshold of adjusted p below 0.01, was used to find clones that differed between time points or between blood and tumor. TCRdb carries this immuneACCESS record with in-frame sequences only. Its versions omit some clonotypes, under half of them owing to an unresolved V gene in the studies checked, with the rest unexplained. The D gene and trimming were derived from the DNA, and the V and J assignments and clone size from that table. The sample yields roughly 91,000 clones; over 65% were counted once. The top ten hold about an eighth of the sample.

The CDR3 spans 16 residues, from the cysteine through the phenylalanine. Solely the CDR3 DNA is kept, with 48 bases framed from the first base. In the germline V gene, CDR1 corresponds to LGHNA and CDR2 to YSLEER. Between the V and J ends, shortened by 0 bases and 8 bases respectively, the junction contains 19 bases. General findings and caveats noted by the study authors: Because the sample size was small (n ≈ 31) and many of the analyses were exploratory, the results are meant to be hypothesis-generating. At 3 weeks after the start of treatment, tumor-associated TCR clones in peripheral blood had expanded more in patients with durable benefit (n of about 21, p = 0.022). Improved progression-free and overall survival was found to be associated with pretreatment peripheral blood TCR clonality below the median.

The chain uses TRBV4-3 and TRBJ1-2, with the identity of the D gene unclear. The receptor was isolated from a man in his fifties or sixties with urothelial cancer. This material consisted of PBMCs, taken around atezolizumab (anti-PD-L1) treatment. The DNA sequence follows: TGCGCCAGCAGCCAAGAAAGCGGTCCGACCTCTCGGGGCTACACCTTC. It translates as CASSQESGPTSRGYTF.